Sequencing of this T cell receptor (beta chain) was carried out in a study of patients and donors after allogeneic stem cell transplantation. This clonotype was counted at least ten times. TCRdb itself ran the RT-PCR reads through MiXCR, one entry per CDR3 protein. This repertoire shows more than 850,000 distinct CDR3 sequences, about 20% found once; its top ten account for approximately 5.9%. The sequenced material came from blood, either unsorted or a sorted T cell fraction (not recorded which). The origin of this receptor is a human donor who was either an allogeneic HSCT recipient or a stem cell or donor lymphocyte infusion donor (not recorded which). It is not recorded whose cells these are; they may come from a transplant donor.

The CDR3 sequence is CATSDPTGAGHYNEQFF. The CDR3 DNA is TGTGCCACCAGTGACCCCACCGGGGCGGGGCACTACAATGAGCAGTTCTTC. The chain is built from TRBV24-1 and TRBJ2-1; D possibly corresponds to TRBD2 (6 bases). CDR1 KGHDR and CDR2 SFDVKD come from the germline V gene. V gave up 4 bases and J gave up 3 bases, with 18 bases separating them. The CDR3 loop spans 17 amino acids.